The 14 T cell receptor beta chains listed next were all sequenced from one sample in a study of T cells in Graves' hyperthyroidism and ophthalmopathy. RNA transcripts provided the source from which TCR beta CDR3 regions were amplified. When the TCR CDR3 underwent first-round RT-PCR, the HTBI primer set was used. From the multiplex PCR reads, TCRdb called clonotypes with MiXCR, one entry per CDR3 protein. The sample contains about 640,000 distinct CDR3 sequences, around 20% of which appear only once. Material for sequencing was blood. Receptor source: a man aged 25-40 years with Graves' ophthalmopathy.

This rearrangement joins TRBV15 to TRBJ2-5; D gene ambiguous. This CDR3 spans 16 amino acids. The germline V gene has CDR1 LNHNV and CDR2 YYDKDF (reference sequence). The ends were cut back, 0 bases at V and 3 bases at J, with 14 bases in the middle. The CDR3 reads CATSRDTLVLKETQYF. The CDR3 region has the DNA TGTGCCACCAGCAGAGATACGCTAGTATTGAAAGAGACCCAGTACTTC.

This clonotype was detected a few times. The chain joins TRBV29-1 to TRBJ1-1; the D gene is possibly TRBD1 (6 bases). The germline V gene encodes CDR1 SQVTM and CDR2 ANQGSEA. The germline V and J ends were trimmed by 5 bases and 10 bases, with 20 bases remaining between them. The length of the CDR3 is 13 residues. CDR3 loop: CSVSRGLGASAFF. As DNA, the CDR3 is TGCAGCGTTTCCCGAGGTTTGGGGGCGTCAGCTTTCTTT.

The chain has TRBV4-1 and TRBJ2-3; D not resolved. This CDR3 region has 13 residues. With 3 bases removed from V and 5 bases from J, the gap between germline ends came to 9 bases. CDR1 is MGHRA, CDR2 YSYEKL, per germline. CDR3 coding DNA: TGCGCCAGCAGCCAGGGATTATTAGATACGCAGTATTTT. Amino acids: CASSQGLLDTQYF.

The table lists this clonotype with many counts. The V gene is TRBV12-3 or TRBV12-4, the J gene TRBJ1-1, with D perhaps matching TRBD1 (5 bases). This CDR3 spans 14 amino acids. V was pared by 4 bases and J by 5 bases, with 14 bases between. CDR3 amino acids: CASSSGAGVTEAFF. For the CDR3, the DNA is TGTGCCAGCAGTTCCGGGGCTGGGGTAACTGAAGCTTTCTTT.

This clonotype was counted a few times. The chain couples TRBV6-1 to TRBJ2-7; D is ambiguous. The ends were cut back, 6 bases at V and 5 bases at J, with 14 bases in the middle. Germline V gene lookup returns CDR1 MNHNS and CDR2 SASEGT. The length of the CDR3 is 13 residues. This CDR3 is CASSFDLFNEQYF. CDR3 in DNA: TGTGCCAGCAGCTTCGACCTATTCAACGAGCAGTACTTC.

This clonotype was counted at least ten times. The chain uses TRBV30 and TRBJ1-3; D unresolved. The CDR3 extends over 12 amino acids. V was cut by 1 base and J by 0 bases, with 1 base left in between. CDR1 and CDR2 from the germline V gene are GTSNPN and SVGIG (reference sequence). This CDR3 reads CAWSGSGNTIYF. In DNA form, the CDR3 reads TGTGCCTGGAGTGGCTCTGGAAACACCATATATTTT.

This clonotype was counted between two and nine times. The rearrangement links TRBV29-1 to TRBJ2-1, with TRBD2 identical over 7 bases. There are 15 residues in the CDR3. J gave up 6 bases and V 4 bases, and 12 bases lay outside the gene matches. Per germline, CDR1 SQVTM and CDR2 ANQGSEA. CDR3 bases: TGCAGCGTTGTGGGGCGGCTAGCGGTTCGCAATGAGCAGTTCTTC. Translating gives CSVVGRLAVRNEQFF.

This clonotype was seen many times. V and J are TRBV7-3 and TRBJ2-7; 7 nucleotides match TRBD1. Trimming removed 3 bases from V and 5 bases from J; junction bases left unmatched: 7. This CDR3 contains 14 residues. CDR1 and CDR2 from the germline V gene are SGHTA and FQGTGA. The CDR3 DNA follows: TGTGCCAGCAGCTTCCGGGACAGCACCGACGAGCAGTACTTC. It codes for CASSFRDSTDEQYF.

This clonotype was seen ten or more times. A junction boundary mismatches the germline segment, possibly from a read error. V usage is TRBV5-1 and J usage is TRBJ2-1; TRBD2 matches at 7 bases. This CDR3 has 12 residues. In germline, CDR1 is SGHRS, CDR2 YFSETQ. The chain's CDR3 is CASSLGGSEQFF. The CDR3 DNA reads as TGTGCCAGCAGCTTGGGGGGGAGCGAGCAGTTCTTC. The full variable domain, rest sourced from reference TRBV5-1 and TRBJ2-1, is KAGVTQTPRYLIKTRGQQVTLSCSPISGHRSVSWYQQTPGQGLQFLFEYFSETQRNKGNFPGRFSGRQFSNSRSEMNVSTLELGDSALYLCASSLGGSEQFFGPGTRLTVL.

In its sample, this clonotype was seen a few times. The chain recombines TRBV28 with TRBJ2-7; D is uncertain. Germline loops: CDR1 MDHEN, CDR2 SYDVKM. V lost 6 bases, J lost 2 bases, and 14 bases lay in between. The CDR3 length is 14 residues. Here the CDR3 reads CASSRPVPPYEQYF. The CDR3, as DNA: TGTGCCAGCAGCCGCCCCGTACCCCCCTACGAGCAGTACTTC. Full variable domain (missing parts from reference TRBV28 and TRBJ2-7): DVKVTQSSRYLVKRTGEKVFLECVQDMDHENMFWYRQDPGLGLRLIYFSYDVKMKEKGDIPEGYSVSREKKERFSLILESASTNQTSMYLCASSRPVPPYEQYFGPGTRLTVT.

The table lists this clonotype with many counts. The chain carries TRBV5-1 and TRBJ2-7, with 10 bases fitting TRBD1. CDR3 size: 14 residues. The germline gives CDR1 SGHRS, CDR2 YFSETQ. Trimming removed 4 bases from V and 4 bases from J; junction bases left unmatched: 5. The CDR3 is CASSPGQGEYEQYF. The CDR3 nucleotides are TGCGCCAGCAGCCCAGGACAGGGGGAATACGAGCAGTACTTC.

This clonotype was detected only a few times. The junction does not match germline at one end; this may be a read error. The chain uses TRBV7-9 and TRBJ2-3; 7 bases map to TRBD1. CDR1 SEHNR and CDR2 FQNEAQ come from the germline V gene (reference sequence). CDR3 size: 12 residues. This chain's CDR3 is CVSQTGTEDQYF. The CDR3, as DNA: TGTGTCAGCCAAACCGGGACAGAAGACCAGTATTTT.

This clonotype was seen repeatedly, ten times or more. The chain links TRBV30 to TRBJ1-1; the match to TRBD1 covers 7 bases. The CDR3 is made up of 13 amino acids. The J segment lost 4 bases and the V segment lost 5 bases, leaving 7 bases of the junction unmatched. CDR1 GTSNPN and CDR2 SVGIG come from the germline V gene (reference sequence). CDR3: CAWGGQTATEAFF. The CDR3 DNA is TGTGCCTGGGGGGGACAGACGGCCACTGAAGCTTTCTTT.

This clonotype turned up a few times. The rearrangement links TRBV2 to TRBJ1-5; 7 bases are shared with TRBD1. The CDR3 spans 15 residues. CDR1 SNHLY and CDR2 FYNNEI come from the germline V gene. V was pared by 6 bases and J by 3 bases, with 8 bases of the junction left unmatched. This CDR3 is CASSFQGGINQPQHF. Here the CDR3 DNA reads TGTGCCAGCAGCTTCCAGGGGGGAATCAATCAGCCCCAGCATTTT.